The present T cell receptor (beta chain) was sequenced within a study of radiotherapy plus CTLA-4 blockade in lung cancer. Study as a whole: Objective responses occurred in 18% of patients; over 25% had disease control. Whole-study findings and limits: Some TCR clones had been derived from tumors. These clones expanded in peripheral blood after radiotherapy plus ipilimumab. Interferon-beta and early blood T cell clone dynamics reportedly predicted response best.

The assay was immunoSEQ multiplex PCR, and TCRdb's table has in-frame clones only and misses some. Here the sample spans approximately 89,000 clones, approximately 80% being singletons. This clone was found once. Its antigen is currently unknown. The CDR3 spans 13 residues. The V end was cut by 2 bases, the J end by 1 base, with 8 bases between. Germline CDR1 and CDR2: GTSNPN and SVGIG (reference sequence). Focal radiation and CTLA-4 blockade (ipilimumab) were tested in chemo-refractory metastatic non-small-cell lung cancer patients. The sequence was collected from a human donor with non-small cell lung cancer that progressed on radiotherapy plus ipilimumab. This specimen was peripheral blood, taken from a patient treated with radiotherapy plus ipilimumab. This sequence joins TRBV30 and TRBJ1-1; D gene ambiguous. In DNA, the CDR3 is TGTGCCTGGAGTTCTTGGACGAACACTGAAGCTTTCTTT. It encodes CAWSSWTNTEAFF.